The present T cell receptor beta chain was sequenced within a study of technical replicates of blood from four donors. Clones were read by immunoSEQ multiplex PCR, and TCRdb kept only the in-frame ones, dropping some. Here the sample spans almost 55,000 clones, about 93% being singletons. This CDR3 is 15 amino acids long. Germline CDR1 and CDR2: KGHSH and LQKENI. The germline V and J ends were trimmed by 2 bases and 4 bases, with 11 bases remaining between them. This clone appeared a single time. The sequenced sample was T cells isolated from PBMCs. This chain uses TRBV18 with TRBJ1-4; D is perhaps TRBD1 (6 bases). This clonotype was sampled from a human donor in good health. CDR3 DNA sequence: TGTGCCAGCTCACCATCGGCAGGGGTTAATGAAAAACTGTTTTTT. The encoded protein is CASSPSAGVNEKLFF.